Only a few counts were recorded for the clone carrying this T cell receptor beta chain. Antigen unknown. In the library, individual cDNA molecules carried attached unique molecular identifiers. TCRdb redid the calling of the 5' RACE reads with MiXCR, one entry per CDR3 protein. The sample lists some 49,000 distinct CDR3 sequences, 7.5% to 9.5% occurring once. The data originate from a study of early T cells in non-severe SARS-CoV-2 infection. Study observations and caveats: Anti-spike CD8 responses were favored by VDJdb matching, which missed private and CD4 specificities.

V lost 2 bases, J lost 6 bases, and 14 bases lay in between. This CDR3 has 14 amino acids. Germline CDR1 is MGHRA and CDR2 is YSYEKL. Sequenced material: whole blood. The chain joins TRBV4-1 to TRBJ2-7, with D hard to call. The clonotype originates from an adult who was a healthcare worker with PCR-confirmed SARS-CoV-2 infection or an uninfected control (not recorded which). This CDR3 is CASSQRESDSEQYF. Here the CDR3 DNA reads TGCGCCAGCAGCCAACGAGAGAGTGACTCCGAGCAGTACTTC.